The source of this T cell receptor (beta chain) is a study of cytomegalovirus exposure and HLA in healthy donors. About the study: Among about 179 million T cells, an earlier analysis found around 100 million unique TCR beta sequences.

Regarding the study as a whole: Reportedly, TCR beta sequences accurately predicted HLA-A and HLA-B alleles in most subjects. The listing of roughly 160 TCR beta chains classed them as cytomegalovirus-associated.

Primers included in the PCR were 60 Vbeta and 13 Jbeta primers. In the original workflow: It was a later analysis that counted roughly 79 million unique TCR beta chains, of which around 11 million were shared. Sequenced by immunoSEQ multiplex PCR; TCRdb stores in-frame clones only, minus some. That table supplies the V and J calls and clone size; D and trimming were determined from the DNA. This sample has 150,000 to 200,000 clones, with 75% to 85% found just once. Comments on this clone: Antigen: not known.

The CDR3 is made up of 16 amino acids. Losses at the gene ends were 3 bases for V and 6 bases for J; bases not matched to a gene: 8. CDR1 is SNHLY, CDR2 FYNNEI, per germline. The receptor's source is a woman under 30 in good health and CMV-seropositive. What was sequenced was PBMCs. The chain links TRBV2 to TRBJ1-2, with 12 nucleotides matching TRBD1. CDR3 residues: CASSDPGDRGLNGYTF. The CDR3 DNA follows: TGTGCCAGCAGTGATCCAGGGGACAGGGGGCTTAATGGCTACACCTTC.